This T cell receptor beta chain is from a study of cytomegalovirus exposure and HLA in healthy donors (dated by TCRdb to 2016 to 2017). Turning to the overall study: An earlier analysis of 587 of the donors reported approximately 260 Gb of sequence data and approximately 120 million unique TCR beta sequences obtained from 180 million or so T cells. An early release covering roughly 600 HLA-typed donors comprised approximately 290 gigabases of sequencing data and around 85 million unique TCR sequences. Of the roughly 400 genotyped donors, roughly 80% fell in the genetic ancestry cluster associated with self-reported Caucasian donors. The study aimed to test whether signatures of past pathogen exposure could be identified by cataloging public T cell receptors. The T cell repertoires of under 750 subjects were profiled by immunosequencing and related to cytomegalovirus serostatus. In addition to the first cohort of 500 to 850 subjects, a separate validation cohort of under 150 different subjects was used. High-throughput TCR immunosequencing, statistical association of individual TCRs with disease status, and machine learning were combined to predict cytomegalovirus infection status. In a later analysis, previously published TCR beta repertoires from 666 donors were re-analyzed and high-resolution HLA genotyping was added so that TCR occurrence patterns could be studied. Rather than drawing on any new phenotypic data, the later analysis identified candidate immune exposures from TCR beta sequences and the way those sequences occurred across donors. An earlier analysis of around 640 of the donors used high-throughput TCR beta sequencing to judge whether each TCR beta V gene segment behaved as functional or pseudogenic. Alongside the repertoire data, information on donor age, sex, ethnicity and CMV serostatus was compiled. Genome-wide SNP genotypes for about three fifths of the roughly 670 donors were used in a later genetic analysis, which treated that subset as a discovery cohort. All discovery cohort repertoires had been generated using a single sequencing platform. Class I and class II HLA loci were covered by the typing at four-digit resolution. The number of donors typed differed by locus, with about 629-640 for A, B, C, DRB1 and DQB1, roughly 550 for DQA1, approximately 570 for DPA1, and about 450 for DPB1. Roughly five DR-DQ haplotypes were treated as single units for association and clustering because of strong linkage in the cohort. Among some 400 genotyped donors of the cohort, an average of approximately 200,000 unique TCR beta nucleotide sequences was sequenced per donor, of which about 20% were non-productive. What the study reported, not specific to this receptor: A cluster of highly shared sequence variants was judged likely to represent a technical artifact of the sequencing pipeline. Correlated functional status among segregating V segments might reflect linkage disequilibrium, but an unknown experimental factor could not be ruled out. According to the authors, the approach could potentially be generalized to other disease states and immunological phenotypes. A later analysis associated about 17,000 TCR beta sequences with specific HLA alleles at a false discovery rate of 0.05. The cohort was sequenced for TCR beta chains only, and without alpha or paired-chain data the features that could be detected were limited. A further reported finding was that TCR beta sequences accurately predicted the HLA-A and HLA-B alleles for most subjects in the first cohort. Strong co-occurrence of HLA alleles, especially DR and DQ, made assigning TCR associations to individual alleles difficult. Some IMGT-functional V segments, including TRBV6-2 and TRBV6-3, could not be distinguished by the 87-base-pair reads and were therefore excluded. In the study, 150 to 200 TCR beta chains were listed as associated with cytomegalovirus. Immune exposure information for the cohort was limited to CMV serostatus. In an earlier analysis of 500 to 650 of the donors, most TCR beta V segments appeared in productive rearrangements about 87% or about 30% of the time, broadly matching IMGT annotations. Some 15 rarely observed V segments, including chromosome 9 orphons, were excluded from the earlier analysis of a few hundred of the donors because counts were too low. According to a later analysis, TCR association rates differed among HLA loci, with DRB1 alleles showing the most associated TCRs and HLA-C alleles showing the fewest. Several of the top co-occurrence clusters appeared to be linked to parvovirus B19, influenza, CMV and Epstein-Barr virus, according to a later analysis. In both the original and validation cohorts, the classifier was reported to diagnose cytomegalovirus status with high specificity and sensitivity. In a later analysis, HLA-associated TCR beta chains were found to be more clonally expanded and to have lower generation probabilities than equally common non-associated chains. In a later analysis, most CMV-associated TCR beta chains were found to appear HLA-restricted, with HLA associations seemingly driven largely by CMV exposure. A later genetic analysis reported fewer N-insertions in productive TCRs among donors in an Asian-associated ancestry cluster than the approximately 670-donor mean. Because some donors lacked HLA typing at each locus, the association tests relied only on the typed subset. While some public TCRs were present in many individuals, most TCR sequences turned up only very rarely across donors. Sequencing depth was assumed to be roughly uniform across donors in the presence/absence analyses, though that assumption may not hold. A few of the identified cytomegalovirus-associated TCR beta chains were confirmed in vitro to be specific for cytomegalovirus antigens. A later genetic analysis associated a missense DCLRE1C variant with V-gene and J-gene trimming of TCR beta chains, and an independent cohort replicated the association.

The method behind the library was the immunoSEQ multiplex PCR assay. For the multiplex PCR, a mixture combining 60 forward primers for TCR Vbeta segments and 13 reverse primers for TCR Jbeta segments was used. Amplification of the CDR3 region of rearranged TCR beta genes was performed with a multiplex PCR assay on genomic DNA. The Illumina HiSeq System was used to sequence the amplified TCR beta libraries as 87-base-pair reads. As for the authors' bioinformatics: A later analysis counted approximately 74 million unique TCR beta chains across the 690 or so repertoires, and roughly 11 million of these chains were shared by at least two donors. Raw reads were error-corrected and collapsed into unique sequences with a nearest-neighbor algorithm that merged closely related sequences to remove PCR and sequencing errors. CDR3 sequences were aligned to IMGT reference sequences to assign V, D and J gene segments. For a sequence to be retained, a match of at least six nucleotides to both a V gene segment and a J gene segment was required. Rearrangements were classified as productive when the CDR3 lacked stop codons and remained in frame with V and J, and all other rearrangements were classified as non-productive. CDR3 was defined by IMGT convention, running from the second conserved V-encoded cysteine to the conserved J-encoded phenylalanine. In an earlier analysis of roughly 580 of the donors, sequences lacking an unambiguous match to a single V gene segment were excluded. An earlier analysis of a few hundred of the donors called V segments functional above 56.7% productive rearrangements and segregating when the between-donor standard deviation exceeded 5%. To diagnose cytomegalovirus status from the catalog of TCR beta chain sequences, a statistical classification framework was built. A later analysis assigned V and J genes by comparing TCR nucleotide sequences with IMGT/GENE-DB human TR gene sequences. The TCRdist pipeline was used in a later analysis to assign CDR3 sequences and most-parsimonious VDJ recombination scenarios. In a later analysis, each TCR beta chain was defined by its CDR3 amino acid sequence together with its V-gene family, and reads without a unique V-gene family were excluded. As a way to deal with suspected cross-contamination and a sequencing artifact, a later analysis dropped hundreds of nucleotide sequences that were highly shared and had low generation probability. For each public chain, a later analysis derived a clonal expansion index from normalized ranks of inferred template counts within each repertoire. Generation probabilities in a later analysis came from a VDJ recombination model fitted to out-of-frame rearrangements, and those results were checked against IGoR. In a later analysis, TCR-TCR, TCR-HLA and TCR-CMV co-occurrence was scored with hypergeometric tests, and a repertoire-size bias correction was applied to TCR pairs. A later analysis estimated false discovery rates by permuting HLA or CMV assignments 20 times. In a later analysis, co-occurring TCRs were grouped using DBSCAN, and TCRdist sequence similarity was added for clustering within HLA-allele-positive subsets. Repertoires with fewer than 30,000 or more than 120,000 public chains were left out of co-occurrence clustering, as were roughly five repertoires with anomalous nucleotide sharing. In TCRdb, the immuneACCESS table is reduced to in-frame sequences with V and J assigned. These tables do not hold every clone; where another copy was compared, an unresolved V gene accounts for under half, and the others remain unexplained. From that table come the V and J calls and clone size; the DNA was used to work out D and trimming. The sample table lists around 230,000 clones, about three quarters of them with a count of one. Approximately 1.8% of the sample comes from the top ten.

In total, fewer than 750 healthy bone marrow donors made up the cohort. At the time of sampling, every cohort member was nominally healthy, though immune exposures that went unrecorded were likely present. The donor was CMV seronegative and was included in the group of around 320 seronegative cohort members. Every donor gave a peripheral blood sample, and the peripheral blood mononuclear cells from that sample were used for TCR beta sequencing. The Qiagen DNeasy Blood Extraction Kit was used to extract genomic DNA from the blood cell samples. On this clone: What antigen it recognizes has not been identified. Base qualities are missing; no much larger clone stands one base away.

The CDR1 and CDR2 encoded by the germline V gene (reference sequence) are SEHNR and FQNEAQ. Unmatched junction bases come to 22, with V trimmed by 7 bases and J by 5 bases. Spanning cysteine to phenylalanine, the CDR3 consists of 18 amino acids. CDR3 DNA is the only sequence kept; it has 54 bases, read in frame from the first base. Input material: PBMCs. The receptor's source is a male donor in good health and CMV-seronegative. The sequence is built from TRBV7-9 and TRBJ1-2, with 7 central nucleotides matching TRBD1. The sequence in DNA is TGTGCCAGCACTCAACGTGACCTGACAGGGCGCGGTCGGTATGGCTACACCTTC. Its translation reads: CASTQRDLTGRGRYGYTF.